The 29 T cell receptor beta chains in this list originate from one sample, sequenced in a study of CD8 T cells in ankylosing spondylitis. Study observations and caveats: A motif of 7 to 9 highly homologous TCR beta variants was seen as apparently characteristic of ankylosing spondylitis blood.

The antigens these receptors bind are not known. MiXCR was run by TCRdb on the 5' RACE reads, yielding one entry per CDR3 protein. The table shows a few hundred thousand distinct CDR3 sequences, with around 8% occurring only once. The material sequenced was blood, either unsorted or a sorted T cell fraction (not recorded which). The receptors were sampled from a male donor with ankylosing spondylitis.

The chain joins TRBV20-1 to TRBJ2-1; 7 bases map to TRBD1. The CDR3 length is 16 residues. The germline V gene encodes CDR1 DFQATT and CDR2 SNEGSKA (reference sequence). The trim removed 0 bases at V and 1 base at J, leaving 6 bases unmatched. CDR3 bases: TGCAGTGCTAGAGACGAGGGCAGGGGGTCCTACAATGAGCAGTTCTTC. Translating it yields CSARDEGRGSYNEQFF.

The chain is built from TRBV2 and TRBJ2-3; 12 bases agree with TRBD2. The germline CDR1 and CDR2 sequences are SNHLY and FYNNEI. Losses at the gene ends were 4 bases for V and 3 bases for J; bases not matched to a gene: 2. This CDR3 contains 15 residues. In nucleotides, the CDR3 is TGTGCCAGCAGTGCCCTAGCGGGAGGGACAGATACGCAGTATTTT. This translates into CASSALAGGTDTQYF.

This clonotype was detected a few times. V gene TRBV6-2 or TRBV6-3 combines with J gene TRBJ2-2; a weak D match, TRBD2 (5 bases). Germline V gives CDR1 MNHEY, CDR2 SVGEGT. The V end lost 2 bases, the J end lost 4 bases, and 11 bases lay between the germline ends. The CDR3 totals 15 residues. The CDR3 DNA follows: TGTGCCAGCAGTTACACCCCGGGGAGCACCGGGGAGCTGTTTTTT. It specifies CASSYTPGSTGELFF.

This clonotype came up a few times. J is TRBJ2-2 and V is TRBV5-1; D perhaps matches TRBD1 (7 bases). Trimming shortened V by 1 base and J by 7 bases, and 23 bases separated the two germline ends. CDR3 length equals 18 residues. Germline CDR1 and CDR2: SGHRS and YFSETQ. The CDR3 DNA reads TGCGCCAGCAGCTTGCCTCCTCGACAGACCCAGGGGGGCGGGGAGCTGTTTTTT. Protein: CASSLPPRQTQGGGELFF.

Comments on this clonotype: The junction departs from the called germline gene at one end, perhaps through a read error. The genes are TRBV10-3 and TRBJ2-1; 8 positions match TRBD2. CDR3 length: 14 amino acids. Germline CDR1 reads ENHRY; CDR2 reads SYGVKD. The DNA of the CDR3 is TGTGCCGCGGGGGGTCGGAGCTCCTGCAATGAGCAGTTCTTC. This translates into CAAGGRSSCNEQFF.

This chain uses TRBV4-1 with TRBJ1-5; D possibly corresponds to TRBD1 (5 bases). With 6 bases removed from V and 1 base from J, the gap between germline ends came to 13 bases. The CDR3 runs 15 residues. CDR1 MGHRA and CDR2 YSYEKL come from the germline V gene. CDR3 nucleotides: TGCGCCAGCAGTAAAGGGGAATCAAGCAATCAGCCCCAGCATTTT. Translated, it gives CASSKGESSNQPQHF.

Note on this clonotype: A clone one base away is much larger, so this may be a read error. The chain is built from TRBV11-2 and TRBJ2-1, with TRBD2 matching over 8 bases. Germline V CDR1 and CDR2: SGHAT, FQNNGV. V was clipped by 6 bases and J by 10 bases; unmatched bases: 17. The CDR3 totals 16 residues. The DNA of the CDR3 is TGTGCCAGCAGTCCCCGAGGGAGCGGGAGATTCAAAGAGCAGTTCTTC. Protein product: CASSPRGSGRFKEQFF.

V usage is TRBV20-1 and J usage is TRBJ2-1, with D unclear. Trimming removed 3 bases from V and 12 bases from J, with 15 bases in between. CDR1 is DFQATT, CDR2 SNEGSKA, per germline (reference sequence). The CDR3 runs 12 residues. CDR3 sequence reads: CSASRPVLGQFF. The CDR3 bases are TGCAGTGCTAGCAGACCAGTCCTTGGGCAGTTCTTC.

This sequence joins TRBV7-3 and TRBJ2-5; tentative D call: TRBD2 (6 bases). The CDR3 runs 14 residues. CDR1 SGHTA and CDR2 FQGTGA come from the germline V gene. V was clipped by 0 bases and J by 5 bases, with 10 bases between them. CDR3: CASSLTGTRETQYF. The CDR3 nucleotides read TGTGCCAGCAGCTTAACCGGGACTCGGGAGACCCAGTACTTC.

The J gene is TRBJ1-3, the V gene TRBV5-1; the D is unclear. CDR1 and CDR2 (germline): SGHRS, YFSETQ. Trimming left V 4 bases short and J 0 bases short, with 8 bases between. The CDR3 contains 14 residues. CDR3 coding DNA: TGCGCCAGCAGCCCCTGGGACTCTGGAAACACCATATATTTT. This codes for CASSPWDSGNTIYF.

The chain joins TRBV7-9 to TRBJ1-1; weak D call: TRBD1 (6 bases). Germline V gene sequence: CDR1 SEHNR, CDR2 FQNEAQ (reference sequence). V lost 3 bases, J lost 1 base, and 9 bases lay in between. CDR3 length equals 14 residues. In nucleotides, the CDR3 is TGTGCCAGCAGCTTGACAGGTCAGAACACTGAAGCTTTCTTT. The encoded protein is CASSLTGQNTEAFF.

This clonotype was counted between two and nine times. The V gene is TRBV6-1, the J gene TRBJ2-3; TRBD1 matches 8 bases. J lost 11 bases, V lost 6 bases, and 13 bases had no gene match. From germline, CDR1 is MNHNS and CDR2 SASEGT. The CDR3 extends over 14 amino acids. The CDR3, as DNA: TGTGCCAGCAGAGGGGGGACAGGAGGTCGTGGGCAGTATTTT. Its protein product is CASRGGTGGRGQYF.

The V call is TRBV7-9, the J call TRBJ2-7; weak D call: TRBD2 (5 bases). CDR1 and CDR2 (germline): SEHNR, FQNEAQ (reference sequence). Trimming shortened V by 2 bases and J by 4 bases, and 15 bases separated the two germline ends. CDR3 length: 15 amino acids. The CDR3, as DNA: TGTGCCAGCAGCTTATTTAGTGGGAGCGGATACGAGCAGTACTTC. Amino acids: CASSLFSGSGYEQYF.

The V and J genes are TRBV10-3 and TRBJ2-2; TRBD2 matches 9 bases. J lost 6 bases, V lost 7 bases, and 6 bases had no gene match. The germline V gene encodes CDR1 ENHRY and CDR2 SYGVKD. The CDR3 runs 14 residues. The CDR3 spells CAITPTSGPGELFF. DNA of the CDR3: TGTGCCATCACCCCGACTAGCGGCCCCGGGGAGCTGTTTTTT.

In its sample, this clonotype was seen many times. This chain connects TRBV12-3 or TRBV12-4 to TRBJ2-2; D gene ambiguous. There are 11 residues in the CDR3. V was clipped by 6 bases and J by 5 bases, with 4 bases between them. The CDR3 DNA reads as TGTGCCAGCAGCAGAACCGGGGAGCTGTTTTTT. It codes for CASSRTGELFF.

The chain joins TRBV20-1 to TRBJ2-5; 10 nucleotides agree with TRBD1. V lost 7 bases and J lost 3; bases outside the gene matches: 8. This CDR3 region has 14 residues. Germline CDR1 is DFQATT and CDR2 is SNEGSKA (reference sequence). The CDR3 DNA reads TGCAGTGTGAGGGGGACAGGGGTGAAAGAGACCCAGTACTTC. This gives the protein CSVRGTGVKETQYF.

The DNA for the CDR3 is TGTGCCAGCAGTACACCTTGGAAGGATCCCCAAGAGACCCAGTACTTC. Protein sequence: CASSTPWKDPQETQYF. The rearrangement links TRBV12-3 or TRBV12-4 to TRBJ2-5; D ambiguous. The V end was cut by 5 bases, the J end by 1 base, with 17 bases between. The CDR3 has 16 residues.

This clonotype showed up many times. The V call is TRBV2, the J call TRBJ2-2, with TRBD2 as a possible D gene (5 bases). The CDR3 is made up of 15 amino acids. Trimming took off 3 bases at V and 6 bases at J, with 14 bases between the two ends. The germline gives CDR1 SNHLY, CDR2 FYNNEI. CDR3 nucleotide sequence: TGTGCCAGCAGTGAGAGGGCTAGTGGATCCGGGGAGCTGTTTTTT. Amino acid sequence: CASSERASGSGELFF.

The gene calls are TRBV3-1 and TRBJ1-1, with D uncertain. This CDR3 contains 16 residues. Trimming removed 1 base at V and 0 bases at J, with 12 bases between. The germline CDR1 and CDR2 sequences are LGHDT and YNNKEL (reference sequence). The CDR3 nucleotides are TGTGCCAGCAGCCAAGCAGCTTCAGCCTTGAACACTGAAGCTTTCTTT. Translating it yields CASSQAASALNTEAFF.

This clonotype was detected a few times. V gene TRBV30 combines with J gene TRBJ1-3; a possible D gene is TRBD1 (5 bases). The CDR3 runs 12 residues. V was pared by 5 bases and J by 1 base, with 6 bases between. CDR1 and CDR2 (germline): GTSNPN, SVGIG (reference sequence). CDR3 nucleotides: TGTGCCTGGCAGGGATCTGGAAACACCATATATTTT. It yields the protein CAWQGSGNTIYF.

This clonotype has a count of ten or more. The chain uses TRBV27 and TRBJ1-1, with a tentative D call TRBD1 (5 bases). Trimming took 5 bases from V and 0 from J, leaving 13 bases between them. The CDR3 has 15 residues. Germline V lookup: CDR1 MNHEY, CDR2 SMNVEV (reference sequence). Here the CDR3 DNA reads TGTGCCAGCAGTAGTCCGGGGACGGTGAACACTGAAGCTTTCTTT. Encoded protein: CASSSPGTVNTEAFF.

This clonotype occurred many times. The CDR3 loop is CASRSEYGYTF. DNA for the CDR3: TGTGCCAGCAGATCAGAGTATGGCTACACCTTC. The chain is built from TRBV28 and TRBJ1-2, with D hard to call. Germline-derived CDR1 and CDR2 are MDHEN and SYDVKM. CDR3 length: 11 residues. V gave up 6 bases and J gave up 5 bases, with 7 bases separating them.

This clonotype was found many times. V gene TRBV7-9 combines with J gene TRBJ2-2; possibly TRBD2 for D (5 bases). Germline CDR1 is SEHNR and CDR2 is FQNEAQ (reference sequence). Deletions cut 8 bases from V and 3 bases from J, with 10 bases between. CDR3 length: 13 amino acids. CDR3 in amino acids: CASEEEHTGELFF. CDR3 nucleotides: TGTGCCAGCGAGGAGGAACACACCGGGGAGCTGTTTTTT.

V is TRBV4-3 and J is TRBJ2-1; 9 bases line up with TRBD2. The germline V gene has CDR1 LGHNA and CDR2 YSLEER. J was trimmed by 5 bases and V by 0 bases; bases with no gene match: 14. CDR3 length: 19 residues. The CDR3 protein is CASSQDFVGSGSWDNEQFF. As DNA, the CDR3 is TGCGCCAGCAGCCAAGATTTCGTAGGTAGCGGGAGTTGGGACAATGAGCAGTTCTTC.

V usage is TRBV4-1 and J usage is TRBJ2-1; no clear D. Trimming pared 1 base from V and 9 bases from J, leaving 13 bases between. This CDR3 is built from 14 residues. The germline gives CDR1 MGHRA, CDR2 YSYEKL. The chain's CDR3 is CASSQVGPAGEQFF. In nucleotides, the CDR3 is TGCGCCAGCAGCCAAGTGGGCCCCGCCGGTGAGCAGTTCTTC.

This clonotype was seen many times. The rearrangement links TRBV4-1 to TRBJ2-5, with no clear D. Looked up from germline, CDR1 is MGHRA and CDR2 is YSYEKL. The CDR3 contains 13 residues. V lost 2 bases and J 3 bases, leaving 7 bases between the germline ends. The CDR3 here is CASSQQTEETQYF. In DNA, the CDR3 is TGCGCCAGCAGCCAACAGACGGAAGAGACCCAGTACTTC.

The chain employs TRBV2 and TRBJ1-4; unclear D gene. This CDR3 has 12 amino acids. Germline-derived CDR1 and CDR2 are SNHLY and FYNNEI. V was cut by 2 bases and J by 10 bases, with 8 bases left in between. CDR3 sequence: CASSESPRKLFF. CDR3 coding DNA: TGTGCCAGCAGTGAATCGCCTCGAAAACTGTTTTTT.

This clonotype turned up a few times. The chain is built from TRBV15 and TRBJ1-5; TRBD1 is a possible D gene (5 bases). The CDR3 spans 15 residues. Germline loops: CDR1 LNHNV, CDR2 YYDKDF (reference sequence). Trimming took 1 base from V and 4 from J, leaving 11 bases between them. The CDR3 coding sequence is TGTGCCACCAGCAGAGGCGCGCGGGGGAATCAGCCCCAGCATTTT. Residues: CATSRGARGNQPQHF.

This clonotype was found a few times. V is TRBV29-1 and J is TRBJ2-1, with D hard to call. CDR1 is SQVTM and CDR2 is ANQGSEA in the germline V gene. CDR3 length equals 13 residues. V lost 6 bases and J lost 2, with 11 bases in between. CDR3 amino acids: CSVAPLTYNEQFF. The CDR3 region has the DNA TGCAGCGTCGCCCCCCTTACCTACAATGAGCAGTTCTTC.